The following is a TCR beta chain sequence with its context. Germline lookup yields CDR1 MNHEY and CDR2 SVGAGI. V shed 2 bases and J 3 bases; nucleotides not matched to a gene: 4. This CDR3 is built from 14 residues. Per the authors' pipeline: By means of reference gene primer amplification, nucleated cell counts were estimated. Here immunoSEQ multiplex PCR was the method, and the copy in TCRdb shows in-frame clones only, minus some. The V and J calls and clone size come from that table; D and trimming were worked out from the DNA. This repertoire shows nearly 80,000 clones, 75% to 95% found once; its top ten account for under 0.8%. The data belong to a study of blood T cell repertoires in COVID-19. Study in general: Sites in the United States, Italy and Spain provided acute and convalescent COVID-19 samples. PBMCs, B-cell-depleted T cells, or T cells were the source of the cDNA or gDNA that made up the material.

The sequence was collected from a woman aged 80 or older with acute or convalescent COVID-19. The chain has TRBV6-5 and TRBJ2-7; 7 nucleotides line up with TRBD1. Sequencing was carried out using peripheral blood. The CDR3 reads CASSYEQGNYEQYF. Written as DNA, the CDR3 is TGTGCCAGCAGTTACGAACAGGGGAACTACGAGCAGTACTTC.